This T cell receptor beta chain was obtained from a study of STAT3 mutations in large granular lymphocyte leukemia. Overall study results and limits: Suggested: STAT3 mutation was not the ancestral event for these clonal expansions. Every T-LGLL patient had at least one immunodominant TCRbeta clonotype.

V trimming: 0 bases; J trimming: 1 base; junction bases outside the gene matches: 6. CDR3 length: 16 amino acids. Germline CDR1 is SGHRS and CDR2 is YFSETQ. Some clones are missing from TCRdb's copy, which holds only in-frame ones; the method was immunoSEQ multiplex PCR. The sample lists roughly 11,000 clones, around 86% occurring once. In the case of this clone: Antigen specificity is unknown.

This sequence joins TRBV5-1 and TRBJ2-5, with 7 bases aligning to TRBD1. This receptor was identified in an elderly man with T-cell large granular lymphocyte leukemia. Some clones in this sample may be carry-over from other donors' samples. The sequencing input was peripheral blood mononuclear cells. In nucleotides, the CDR3 is TGCGCCAGCAGCTTGGATCGGCGACAGGGCCAAGAGACCCAGTACTTC. Protein sequence: CASSLDRRQGQETQYF.